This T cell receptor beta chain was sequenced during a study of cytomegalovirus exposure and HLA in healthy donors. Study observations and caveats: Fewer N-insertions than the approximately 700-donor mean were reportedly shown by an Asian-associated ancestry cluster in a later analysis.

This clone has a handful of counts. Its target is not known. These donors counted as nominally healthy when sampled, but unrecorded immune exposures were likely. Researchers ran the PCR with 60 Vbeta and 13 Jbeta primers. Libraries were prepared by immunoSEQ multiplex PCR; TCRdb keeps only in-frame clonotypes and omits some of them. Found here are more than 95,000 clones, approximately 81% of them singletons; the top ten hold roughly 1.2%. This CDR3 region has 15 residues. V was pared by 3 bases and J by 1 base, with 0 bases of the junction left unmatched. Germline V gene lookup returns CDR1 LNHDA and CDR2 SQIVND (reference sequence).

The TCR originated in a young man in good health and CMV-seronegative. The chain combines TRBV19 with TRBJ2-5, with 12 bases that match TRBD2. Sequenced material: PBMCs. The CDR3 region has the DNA TGTGCCAGTAGTATGGGACTAGCGGGCCAAGAGACCCAGTACTTC. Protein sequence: CASSMGLAGQETQYF.